The T cell receptor (beta chain) described here comes from a study of vaccination and CD4 T cells after COVID-19. Study-level information: Each convalescent patient was PCR positive for SARS-CoV-2 on nasal swab; nine cases were mild and one severe. The convalescents, six males and four females, included two who were Hispanic. The study, taken as a whole, reports: Median SARS-CoV-2-reactive clonotype numbers went up from around 19 to 38, but not significantly. Spike mono-reactivity was shown by 304 of 307 vaccine-specific clones in convalescent patients.

Comment on this clonotype: Its antigen is as yet unknown.

Described treatment: roughly 10-day PBMC culture with coronavirus spike peptide pools or control peptides (ViraFEST assay). The Oncomine TCR Beta short-read assay was applied to DNA of cultured CD4+ T cells. TCRdb recomputed calls from the PCR reads with MiXCR, one row per CDR3 protein. The sample has roughly 10,000 distinct CDR3 sequences; roughly three fifths are singletons. V was clipped by 6 bases and J by 5 bases, with 8 bases between them. The CDR3 consists of 12 residues. Per germline, CDR1 MNHNS and CDR2 SASEGT. Sample: CD4+ T cells from blood, cultured in vitro. The J gene is TRBJ2-1, the V gene TRBV6-1; weak D call: TRBD1 (5 bases). This sequence was found in a human donor who had recovered from COVID-19. CDR3 sequence: CASRQVNNEQFF. CDR3 DNA sequence: TGTGCCAGCAGACAGGTGAACAATGAGCAGTTCTTC.